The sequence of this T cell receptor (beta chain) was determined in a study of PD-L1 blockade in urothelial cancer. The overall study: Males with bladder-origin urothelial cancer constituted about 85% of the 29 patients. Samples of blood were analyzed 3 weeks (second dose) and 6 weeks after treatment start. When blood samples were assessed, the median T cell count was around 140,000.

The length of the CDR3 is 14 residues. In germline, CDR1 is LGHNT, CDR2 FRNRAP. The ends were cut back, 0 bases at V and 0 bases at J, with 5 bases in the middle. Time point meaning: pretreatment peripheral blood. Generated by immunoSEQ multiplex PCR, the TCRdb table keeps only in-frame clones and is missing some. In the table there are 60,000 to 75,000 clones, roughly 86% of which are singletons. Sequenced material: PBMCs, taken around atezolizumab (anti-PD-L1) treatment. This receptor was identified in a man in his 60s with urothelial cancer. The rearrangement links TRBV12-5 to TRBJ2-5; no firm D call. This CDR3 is CASGLVQYQETQYF. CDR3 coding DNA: TGTGCTAGTGGTTTGGTACAGTACCAAGAGACCCAGTACTTC.